Here is one T cell receptor (beta chain) with its context. Its matching antigen is unknown. Germline lookup yields CDR1 KGHSH and CDR2 LQKENI. Trimming at V came to 2 bases and at J to 6 bases, leaving 5 bases not matched to a gene. The CDR3 runs 14 residues. Those who donated, Caucasian adults without exception, all lived in Nashville, Tennessee. Measured with immunoSEQ multiplex PCR; TCRdb has only the in-frame clones, and not every one. The table includes about 1.5 million clones, around 95% detected once. This sample was taken from a study of shared clonotypes between healthy human individuals. Overall study: Each donor's CD4 naive and CD4 memory cells filled three plates apiece, CD8 naive two, and CD8 memory one. The study, taken as a whole, reports: When compared with the clonotypes that were shared by all four sorted-subset donors, the non-shared clonotypes turned out to have lower generation probabilities. Owing to a small donor count, the genetic and exposure-history diversity represented was limited.

The receptor's source is a man aged 25-40 years in good health. Sample: naive CD4+ T cells sorted from blood. Subset indicated: CD45RA+ positively selected. V is TRBV18 and J is TRBJ2-3; 7 nucleotides line up with TRBD2. The CDR3 DNA sequence: TGTGCCAGCTCACCAGGGCGGGGGAAGGATACGCAGTATTTT. The encoded protein is CASSPGRGKDTQYF.